What follows are 24 T cell receptor beta chains derived from one specimen sequenced in a study of OX40 agonist ivuxolimab in advanced cancers. Sequenced by immunoSEQ multiplex PCR; TCRdb stores in-frame clones only, minus some. This sample carries around 94,000 clones, about 93% of them seen once, and the ten largest clones take around 0.76%. The sequences come from CD4+ or CD8+ T cells sorted from blood, collected in a trial of the OX40 agonist ivuxolimab. These receptors were collected from an adult with an advanced solid tumor such as melanoma, head and neck, liver or kidney cancer.

V gene TRBV19 combines with J gene TRBJ1-2; no reliable D call. Trimming shortened V by 7 bases and J by 5 bases, and 17 bases separated the two germline ends. This CDR3 spans 14 amino acids. CDR1 LNHDA and CDR2 SQIVND come from the germline V gene (reference sequence). The CDR3 spells CASKREGVFYGYTF. The CDR3 DNA sequence: TGTGCCAGTAAAAGGGAGGGCGTCTTTTATGGCTACACCTTC.

The chain uses TRBV9 and TRBJ2-3; TRBD2 agrees at 12 bases. Germline CDR1 and CDR2: SGDLS and YYNGEE. V lost 5 bases and J lost 3; bases outside the gene matches: 4. CDR3 length equals 15 residues. For the CDR3, the DNA is TGTGCCAGCAGGCGACTAGCGGGAGCAACAGATACGCAGTATTTT. Protein: CASRRLAGATDTQYF.

The genes are TRBV27 and TRBJ2-5; D remains ambiguous. V shed 5 bases and J shed 1 base, with 11 bases lying between them. CDR3 length: 14 amino acids. Germline CDR1 and CDR2: MNHEY and SMNVEV (reference sequence). The CDR3 sequence: CASSPQTAQETQYF. As DNA, the CDR3 is TGTGCCAGCAGTCCTCAGACTGCCCAAGAGACCCAGTACTTC.

This sequence joins TRBV15 and TRBJ1-1, with D possibly being TRBD1 (5 bases). V dropped 1 base and J dropped 3 bases, with 21 bases sitting between them. The CDR3 extends over 18 amino acids. From germline, CDR1 is LNHNV and CDR2 YYDKDF (reference sequence). CDR3 sequence reads: CATSRALGTEVFYTEAFF. CDR3 DNA: TGTGCCACCAGCAGAGCTTTGGGGACGGAGGTTTTCTACACTGAAGCTTTCTTT.

This clone was observed a handful of times. The CDR3 spells CASTGRGGNQPQHF. Here the CDR3 DNA reads TGTGCCAGTACCGGACGGGGGGGCAATCAGCCCCAGCATTTT. The chain carries TRBV19 and TRBJ1-5; tentatively, D is TRBD1 (5 bases). Germline CDR1 is LNHDA and CDR2 is SQIVND (reference sequence). CDR3 length equals 14 residues. With 7 bases removed from V and 2 bases from J, the gap between germline ends came to 12 bases.

This rearrangement joins TRBV7-2 to TRBJ2-3; D unresolved. With 2 bases removed from V and 0 bases from J, the gap between germline ends came to 3 bases. Germline V gives CDR1 SGHTA, CDR2 FQGNSA. This CDR3 comprises 13 residues. The CDR3 here is CASSLQSTDTQYF. CDR3 nucleotide sequence: TGTGCCAGCAGCTTACAGAGCACAGATACGCAGTATTTT.

The V and J genes are TRBV7-2 and TRBJ2-4; 12 bases align to TRBD2. The germline V gene encodes CDR1 SGHTA and CDR2 FQGNSA. The J segment lost 1 base and the V segment lost 5 bases, leaving 6 bases of the junction unmatched. The CDR3 is made up of 17 amino acids. CDR3 nucleotides: TGTGCCAGCAGCACTAGACTAGCGGGAGTTGCCAAAAACATTCAGTACTTC. This sequence encodes CASSTRLAGVAKNIQYF.

The chain employs TRBV7-2 and TRBJ2-2, with D possibly TRBD2 on 5 matching bases. Between the trimmed V and J ends, which lost 2 bases and 0 bases, there was a span of 10 bases. The germline V gene encodes CDR1 SGHTA and CDR2 FQGNSA. The CDR3 is made up of 16 amino acids. The CDR3 nucleotides are TGTGCCAGCAGCTTACCGGGATTCGCGAACACCGGGGAGCTGTTTTTT. Its protein product is CASSLPGFANTGELFF.

This clone appeared a single time. The rearrangement links TRBV19 to TRBJ1-1, with D possibly TRBD1 on 6 matching bases. Trimming pared 10 bases from V and 2 bases from J, leaving 17 bases between. The CDR3 totals 14 residues. Germline CDR1 LNHDA, CDR2 SQIVND (reference sequence). For the CDR3, the DNA is TGTGCCACCCGTGGGGGGCTAGTCAACACTGAAGCTTTCTTT. Its translation: CATRGGLVNTEAFF. Variable domain in full (rest from reference TRBV19 and TRBJ1-1): DGGITQSPKYLFRKEGQNVTLSCEQNLNHDAMYWYRQDPGQGLRLIYYSQIVNDFQKGDIAEGYSVSREKKESFPLTVTSAQKNPTAFYLCATRGGLVNTEAFFGQGTRLTVV.

The gene calls are TRBV5-1 and TRBJ2-5; 14 positions agree with TRBD2. After removal of 5 bases from V and 2 bases from J, the junction contained 5 bases not matched to a gene. The CDR3 length is 16 residues. Germline V lookup: CDR1 SGHRS, CDR2 YFSETQ. CDR3 DNA sequence: TGCGCCAGCAGTTCGGGACTAGCGGGAGATCAAGAGACCCAGTACTTC. It encodes CASSSGLAGDQETQYF.

The chain couples TRBV29-1 to TRBJ1-1, with a weak D call TRBD1 (6 bases). V dropped 4 bases and J dropped 0 bases, with 9 bases sitting between them. This CDR3 is built from 13 residues. Germline loops: CDR1 SQVTM, CDR2 ANQGSEA. CDR3 DNA sequence: TGCAGCGTTGCTGGGACATTGAACACTGAAGCTTTCTTT. Translating gives CSVAGTLNTEAFF.

This rearrangement joins TRBV19 to TRBJ1-4; possibly TRBD1 for D (6 bases). Per the germline V gene, CDR1 is LNHDA and CDR2 is SQIVND (reference sequence). V was cut by 8 bases and J by 0 bases, with 7 bases left in between. The CDR3 extends over 13 amino acids. CDR3 amino acids: CASGQSTNEKLFF. The CDR3 DNA reads as TGTGCCAGTGGACAGTCAACTAATGAAAAACTGTTTTTT.

V usage is TRBV18 and J usage is TRBJ2-5; TRBD1 aligns across 7 bases. The J call may be wrong; the DNA end is better matched by TRBJ2-7. CDR1 and CDR2 (germline): KGHSH, LQKENI. The CDR3 contains 13 residues. The CDR3 protein is CASSTGQDYEQYF. The CDR3 nucleotides are TGTGCCAGCTCAACCGGACAGGACTACGAGCAGTACTTC.

In its sample, this clone was seen once. This chain connects TRBV28 to TRBJ1-1, with D uncertain. Germline CDR1 reads MDHEN; CDR2 reads SYDVKM. CDR3 length: 14 residues. V lost 7 bases and J lost 4, with 16 bases in between. The CDR3 is CASNSPTQPTEAFF. As DNA, the CDR3 is TGTGCCAGCAACTCCCCGACACAGCCCACTGAAGCTTTCTTT.

The CDR3 protein is CSVRENNYGYTF. The CDR3 DNA reads TGCAGCGTGCGGGAAAATAACTATGGCTACACCTTC. The rearrangement links TRBV29-1 to TRBJ1-2; no clear D gene. The V gene lost 6 bases and the J gene lost 1 base, with 9 bases spanning the gap. This CDR3 comprises 12 residues. The germline gives CDR1 SQVTM, CDR2 ANQGSEA.

This chain joins TRBV19 and TRBJ2-2, with D possibly TRBD2 on 6 matching bases. The ends were cut back, 6 bases at V and 7 bases at J, with 21 bases in the middle. CDR3 length: 16 amino acids. The germline V gene encodes CDR1 LNHDA and CDR2 SQIVND (reference sequence). The DNA for the CDR3 is TGTGCCAGTAGGACGGGTGGAGGGGTCGGGGACGGGGAGCTGTTTTTT. Its protein is CASRTGGGVGDGELFF.

V and J are TRBV5-6 and TRBJ2-3; TRBD1 or TRBD2 may be the D gene (5 bases each). V lost 0 bases, J lost 11 bases, and 16 bases lay in between. CDR1 is SGHDT, CDR2 YYEEEE, per germline. CDR3 length: 14 residues. CDR3: CASSLVGERARQYF. CDR3 nucleotide sequence: TGTGCCAGCAGCTTGGTGGGGGAGAGGGCTCGGCAGTATTTT.

This sequence joins TRBV11-3 and TRBJ2-7, with D hard to call. CDR3 length: 11 amino acids. Germline-derived CDR1 and CDR2 are SGHNT and YENEEA. Trimming pared 5 bases from V and 11 bases from J, leaving 13 bases between. CDR3 protein: CASSTTAGKYF. DNA for the CDR3: TGTGCCAGCAGCACGACGGCAGGAAAGTACTTC.

The rearrangement joins TRBV28 to TRBJ1-2; possible D gene TRBD1, 6 bases. The CDR3 has 12 amino acids. The germline V gene has CDR1 MDHEN and CDR2 SYDVKM. The V gene lost 4 bases and the J gene lost 8 bases, with 11 bases spanning the gap. The CDR3 nucleotides are TGTGCCAGCAGTTCGGGGACATCAGGCTACACCTTC. Its translation: CASSSGTSGYTF.

This clone is a singleton in its sample. Here the CDR3 reads CASSLHPVNTGELFF. The CDR3 region has the DNA TGTGCCAGCAGCTTACACCCCGTGAACACCGGGGAGCTGTTTTTT. V and J are TRBV11-2 and TRBJ2-2; D remains unclear. V was clipped by 2 bases and J by 1 base, with 8 bases between them. The CDR3 covers 15 residues. The germline V gene has CDR1 SGHAT and CDR2 FQNNGV. Variable domain in full (rest from reference TRBV11-2 and TRBJ2-2): EAGVAQSPRYKIIEKRQSVAFWCNPISGHATLYWYQQILGQGPKLLIQFQNNGVVDDSQLPKDRFSAERLKGVDSTLKIQPAKLEDSAVYLCASSLHPVNTGELFFGEGSRLTVL.

V usage is TRBV7-2 and J usage is TRBJ2-1; 8 nucleotides align to TRBD2. V lost 5 bases and J lost 7; bases outside the gene matches: 10. CDR1 SGHTA and CDR2 FQGNSA come from the germline V gene. CDR3 size: 15 residues. In nucleotides, the CDR3 is TGTGCCAGCAGCCCCCAAACTAGCGGAGGAAATGAGCAGTTCTTC. Translated: CASSPQTSGGNEQFF.

The V call is TRBV4-2, the J call TRBJ2-5, with D perhaps given as TRBD1 or TRBD2 (5 bases each). V was clipped by 3 bases and J by 6 bases, with 17 bases between them. CDR3 length: 15 residues. Germline V gives CDR1 LGHNA, CDR2 YNFKEQ. CDR3 residues: CASSHPSIGTKTQYF. The CDR3 DNA sequence: TGTGCCAGCAGCCATCCTAGTATCGGGACGAAGACCCAGTACTTC.

The chain carries TRBV5-1 and TRBJ2-4, with a weak D call TRBD1 (5 bases). The germline V gene has CDR1 SGHRS and CDR2 YFSETQ. The CDR3 runs to 11 residues. Trimming removed 4 bases at V and 8 bases at J, with 7 bases between. The CDR3 DNA reads as TGCGCCAGCAGCCAAGGGGACATTCAGTACTTC. Its translation: CASSQGDIQYF.

The chain has TRBV30 and TRBJ2-3; TRBD2 aligns across 11 bases. The CDR3 is 15 amino acids. Germline loops: CDR1 GTSNPN, CDR2 SVGIG (reference sequence). V dropped 5 bases and J dropped 3; count of bases not matched to a gene: 7. The CDR3 here is CAWASGRKGTDTQYF. CDR3 coding DNA: TGTGCCTGGGCTAGCGGGAGGAAGGGAACAGATACGCAGTATTTT.